This T cell receptor beta chain appears in the sequencing data of a study of monozygotic twins with inflammatory bowel disease. Findings and limits, study-wide: Sharing of clonotypes with others was lower in IBD patients than in healthy twins, and this was especially so with disease activity.

Every TCR library drew on about 4,000 ng of total RNA. The template-switching step introduced UMIs that carried a 6-nucleotide sample barcode. TCRdb derives one entry per CDR3 protein from the 5' RACE reads, leaving out DNA. The sample includes 80,000 or so distinct CDR3 sequences. Comment on this clonotype: Antigen specificity is unknown.

The sequenced material came from blood. The receptor was isolated from a human donor with ulcerative colitis or Crohn's disease, or a healthy co-twin of an affected twin (not recorded which).

The chain's CDR3 is CASSPLGEETQYF. V gene TRBV18 combines with J gene TRBJ2-5; TCRdb names TRBD2, which stays unverified in the absence of DNA. The CDR3 covers 13 residues. Germline lookup yields CDR1 KGHSH and CDR2 LQKENI.